The clone carrying this T cell receptor beta chain came up a few times. TCRdb itself ran the 5' RACE reads through MiXCR, one entry per CDR3 protein. Of about 130,000 distinct CDR3 sequences in the sample, around 25% were seen once. The sample originates from a study of T-cell memory formation after mild COVID-19. V lost 2 bases and J lost 5, with 12 bases in between. Germline V gene data show CDR1 as MNHEY and CDR2 as SMNVEV (reference sequence). The CDR3 loop spans 14 amino acids. The chain couples TRBV27 to TRBJ1-1; perhaps TRBD1 as D (5 bases). This receptor was identified in an adult woman who had mild COVID-19 (a few samples of this study predate the infection). Cell type and time point are not known. Sequencing used PBMCs or a T cell subset sorted from them (not recorded which). In nucleotides, the CDR3 is TGTGCCAGCAGTTTAACCGGCAGGGAAACTGAAGCTTTCTTT. Protein product: CASSLTGRETEAFF.